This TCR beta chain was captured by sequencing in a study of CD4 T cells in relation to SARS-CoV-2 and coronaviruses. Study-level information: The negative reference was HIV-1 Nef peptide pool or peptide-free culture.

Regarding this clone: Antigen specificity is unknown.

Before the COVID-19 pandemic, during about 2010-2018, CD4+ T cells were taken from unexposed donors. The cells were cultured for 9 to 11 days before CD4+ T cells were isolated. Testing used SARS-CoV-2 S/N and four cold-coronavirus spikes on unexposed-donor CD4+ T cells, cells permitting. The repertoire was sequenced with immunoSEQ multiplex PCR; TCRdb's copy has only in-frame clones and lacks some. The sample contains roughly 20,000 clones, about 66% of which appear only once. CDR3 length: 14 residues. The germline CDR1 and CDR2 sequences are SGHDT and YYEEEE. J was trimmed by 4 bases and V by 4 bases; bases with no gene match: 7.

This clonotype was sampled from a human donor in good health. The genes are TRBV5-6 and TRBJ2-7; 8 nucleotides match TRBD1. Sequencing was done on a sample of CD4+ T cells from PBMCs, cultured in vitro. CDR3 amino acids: CASSVRDRFYEQYF. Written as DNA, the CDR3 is TGTGCCAGCAGCGTACGGGACAGGTTTTACGAGCAGTACTTC.